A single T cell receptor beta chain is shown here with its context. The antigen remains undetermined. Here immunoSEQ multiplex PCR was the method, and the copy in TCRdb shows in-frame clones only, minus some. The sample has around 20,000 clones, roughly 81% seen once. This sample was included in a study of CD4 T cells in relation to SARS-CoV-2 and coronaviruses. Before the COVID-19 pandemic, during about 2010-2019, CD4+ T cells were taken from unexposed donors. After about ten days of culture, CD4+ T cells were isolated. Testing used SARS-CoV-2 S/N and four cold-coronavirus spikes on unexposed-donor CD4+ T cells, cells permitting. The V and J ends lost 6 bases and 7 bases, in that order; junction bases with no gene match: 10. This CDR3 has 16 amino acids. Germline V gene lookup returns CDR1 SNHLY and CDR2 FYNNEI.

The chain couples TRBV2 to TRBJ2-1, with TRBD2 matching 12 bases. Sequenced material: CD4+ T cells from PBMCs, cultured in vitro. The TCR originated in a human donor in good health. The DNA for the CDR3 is TGTGCCAGCAGGCCTCAGACTAGCGGGAGAGCGAATGAGCAGTTCTTC. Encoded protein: CASRPQTSGRANEQFF.